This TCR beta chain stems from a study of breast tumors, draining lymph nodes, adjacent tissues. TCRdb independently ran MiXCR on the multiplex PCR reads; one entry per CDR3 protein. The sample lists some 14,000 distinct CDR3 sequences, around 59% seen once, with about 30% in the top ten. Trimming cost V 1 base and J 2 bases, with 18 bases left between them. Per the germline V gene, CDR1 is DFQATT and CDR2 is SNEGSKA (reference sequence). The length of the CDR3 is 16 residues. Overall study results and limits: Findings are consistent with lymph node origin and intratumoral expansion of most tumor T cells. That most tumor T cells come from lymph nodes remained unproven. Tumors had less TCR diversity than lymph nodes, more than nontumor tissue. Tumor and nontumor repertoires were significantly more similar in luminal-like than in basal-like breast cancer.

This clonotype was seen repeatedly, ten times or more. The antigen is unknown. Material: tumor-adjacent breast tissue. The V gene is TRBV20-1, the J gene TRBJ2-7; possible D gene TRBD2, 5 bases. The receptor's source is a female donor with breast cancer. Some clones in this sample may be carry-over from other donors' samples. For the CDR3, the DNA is TGCAGTGCTAGAGTTTCTAGTCCGGGAACCCCCTACGAGCAGTACTTC. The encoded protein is CSARVSSPGTPYEQYF.